A selection of T cell receptor beta chains follows, all from one sample in a study of cytomegalovirus exposure and HLA in healthy donors. Measured with immunoSEQ multiplex PCR; TCRdb has only the in-frame clones, and not every one. Here the sample spans some 150,000 clones, 55% to 75% being singletons. The specimen was PBMCs. These receptors were taken from a woman aged 55-75 years in good health and CMV-seropositive. CDR3s include the opening cysteine and the closing phenylalanine or tryptophan. A D gene is named only where the DNA matches it firmly. Not every row has a clone size; where given, it reads once, few, many or a size class.

D,V,size,J,DNA,CDR3
TRBD2,TRBV7-8,once,TRBJ2-1,TGTGCCAGCAGGACTAGCGGATTCTACAATGAGCAGTTCTTC,CASRTSGFYNEQFF
TRBD2,TRBV7-9,.,TRBJ2-7,TGTGCCAGCAGCCCCCTCGGGGGGGGCGAGCAGTACTTC,CASSPLGGGEQYF
TRBD2,TRBV2,.,TRBJ2-5,TGTGCCAGCAGTGAAGGGACTAGCGGGTACGTCGGAGAGACCCAGTACTTC,CASSEGTSGYVGETQYF
TRBD1,TRBV2,.,TRBJ2-3,TGTGCCAGCAGGACGACAGGGGCAGGAGATACGCAGTATTTT,CASRTTGAGDTQYF
TRBD1,TRBV27,.,TRBJ2-7,TGTGCCAGCAGTTTATTGACAGGGGAGAACGAGCAGTACTTC,CASSLLTGENEQYF
TRBD2,TRBV9,.,TRBJ2-2,TGTGCCAGCAGCGTCCTAGCGGGATGGGGGGAGCTGTTTTTT,CASSVLAGWGELFF
.,TRBV6-1,.,TRBJ1-1,TGTGCCAGCAGTGAAGGGGGCAGGCGGCACACTGAAGCTTTCTTT,CASSEGGRRHTEAFF
.,TRBV19,.,TRBJ2-3,TGTGCCAGTAGTCACAGGGTAACAGATACGCAGTATTTT,CASSHRVTDTQYF
.,TRBV5-1,.,TRBJ1-5,TGCGCCAGCAGCTTGGAGAGCGGGGCGGGCAATCAGCCCCAGCATTTT,CASSLESGAGNQPQHF
.,TRBV27,.,TRBJ2-2,TGTGCCAGCAGTCACCGACAGGGGAGGGCCGGGGAGCTGTTTTTT,CASSHRQGRAGELFF
.,TRBV21-1,.,TRBJ2-5,TGTGCCAGCAGGTCAGCGGACAGGGGAGGTCAGGAGACCCAGTACTTC,CASRSADRGGQETQYF
.,TRBV7-9,.,TRBJ2-1,TGTGCCAGCAGCTTAGCGGGACTCCAAGGGGAGCAGTTCTTC,CASSLAGLQGEQFF
TRBD1,TRBV28,few,TRBJ2-6,TGTGCCAGCAGTAGACAGGGAACAGGGGCCAACGTCCTGACTTTC,CASSRQGTGANVLTF
TRBD2,TRBV7-9,.,TRBJ2-7,TGTGCCAGCAGCTTACCGACTAGCGTCTACGAGCAGTACTTC,CASSLPTSVYEQYF
.,TRBV19,.,TRBJ1-1,TGTGCCAGTAGTATGGCAGGGGAGAACACTGAAGCTTTCTTT,CASSMAGENTEAFF
.,TRBV29-1,.,TRBJ2-7,TGCAGCGGGACTTCGACAGGCAGCGAGCAGTACTTC,CSGTSTGSEQYF
TRBD1,TRBV6-1,once,TRBJ2-7,TGTGCCAGCAGCAGGACAGGCCCTTACGAGCAGTACTTC,CASSRTGPYEQYF
TRBD2,TRBV10-2,.,TRBJ2-1,TGCGCCAGCAGTGAAAGGACTAGCGGTGAGCAGTTCTTC,CASSERTSGEQFF
.,TRBV28,.,TRBJ2-6,TGTGCCAGCAGTTCCTCCGGGGAGGCCAACGTCCTGACTTTC,CASSSSGEANVLTF
TRBD1,TRBV9,.,TRBJ2-3,TGTGCCAGCAGCCCTCGGCAGGGGGCGTGGACAGATACGCAGTATTTT,CASSPRQGAWTDTQYF
.,TRBV4-2,.,TRBJ2-3,TGTGCCAGCAGCCAAGATTTGGCGCGAGGCGCAGATACGCAGTATTTT,CASSQDLARGADTQYF
.,TRBV11-2,once,TRBJ2-3,TGTGCCAGCAGCTTAAGGGGACACGGTGACACGCAGTATTTT,CASSLRGHGDTQYF
.,TRBV5-1,few,TRBJ1-4,TGCGCCAGCAGCCCAGGAGGGACGGGGAATGAAAAACTGTTTTTT,CASSPGGTGNEKLFF
.,TRBV7-2,few,TRBJ2-5,TGTGCCAGCAGCTCTTCTAACCAAGAGACCCAGTACTTC,CASSSSNQETQYF
TRBD2,TRBV7-9,.,TRBJ2-1,TGTGCCAGCAGCTCACTTAGCGGGAGCTCGTTCGATGAGCAGTTCTTC,CASSSLSGSSFDEQFF
.,TRBV28,.,TRBJ2-5,TGTGCCAGCAGTTTTGGTGGAGTTGAGACCCAGTACTTC,CASSFGGVETQYF
TRBD1,TRBV14,.,TRBJ1-2,TGTGCCAGCAGCCCCGCCGGGACAGGGACCTATGGCTACACCTTC,CASSPAGTGTYGYTF
TRBD1,TRBV6-4,.,TRBJ2-7,TGTGCCAGCCCTGACAGGGGGCTTCGCTCGCGTTCCTACGAGCAGTACTTC,CASPDRGLRSRSYEQYF
.,TRBV2,few,TRBJ2-5,TGTGCCAGCAGTAAAGAGCCCGGAGCGCAAGAGACCCAGTACTTC,CASSKEPGAQETQYF
TRBD1,TRBV15,.,TRBJ2-2,TGTGCCACCAGACCGACAGGGACGGCCACCGGGGAGCTGTTTTTT,CATRPTGTATGELFF
TRBD2,TRBV7-8,.,TRBJ2-1,TGTGCCAGCAGCTCCCCAGGTAGCGGGGCCTACAATGAGCAGTTCTTC,CASSSPGSGAYNEQFF
TRBD2,TRBV2,.,TRBJ2-2,TGTGCCAGCAGCGGGACTAGCGCCAGTCTGAAGACCGGGGAGCTGTTTTTT,CASSGTSASLKTGELFF
.,TRBV6-5,few,TRBJ2-2,TGTGCCAGCAGTTACTCGAATGGCAGGGCTACCGGGGAGCTGTTTTTT,CASSYSNGRATGELFF
.,TRBV27,.,TRBJ2-7,TGTGCCAGCAGTTTAATTCCCCGCTACGAGCAGTACTTC,CASSLIPRYEQYF
TRBD1,TRBV4-1,once,TRBJ1-2,TGCGCCAGCAGCGGTACCGGGACAGGGGGTCGAGGCTACACCTTC,CASSGTGTGGRGYTF
.,TRBV30,.,TRBJ2-2,TGTGCCTGGATTTACCCACCGAACACCGGGGTGCTGTTTTTT,CAWIYPPNTGVLFF
.,TRBV9,few,TRBJ2-2,TGTGCCAGCCGACAGACATCAAACACCGGGGAGCTGTTTTTT,CASRQTSNTGELFF
TRBD2,TRBV7-3,.,TRBJ2-7,TGTGCCAGCAGTTACGGACTAGCTTCTACCTACGAGCAGTACTTC,CASSYGLASTYEQYF
TRBD2,TRBV2,.,TRBJ2-3,TGTGCCAGCAGTCTTGGGGGACTAGCCACAGATACGCAGTATTTT,CASSLGGLATDTQYF
.,TRBV7-2,.,TRBJ2-7,TGTGCCAGCAGTCCGAACCGGCGGGGGCCCTACGAGCAGTACTTC,CASSPNRRGPYEQYF
.,TRBV11-1,.,TRBJ2-5,TGTGCCAGCAGCTCCTCGACAGGGACGGAGGGGACCCAGTACTTC,CASSSSTGTEGTQYF
TRBD1,TRBV7-9,few,TRBJ1-4,TGTGCCAGCAGACCCTGGACAGGGAGCGAAAAACTGTTTTTT,CASRPWTGSEKLFF
TRBD1,TRBV27,.,TRBJ2-5,TGTGCCAGCAGTCTAAGGGGGGGACAGGGATCTTCGGAGGCCCAGTACTTC,CASSLRGGQGSSEAQYF
TRBD1,TRBV28,.,TRBJ1-2,TGTGCCAGCAAGACAGGGGTGGTTGGCTACACCTTC,CASKTGVVGYTF
.,TRBV9,few,TRBJ1-5,TGTGCCAGCAGCGTTGGGGCGCGGCAGCCCCAGCATTTT,CASSVGARQPQHF